The T cell receptor (beta chain) described here comes from a study of blood T cell repertoires in COVID-19. Whole-study context: COVID-19 samples collected from the United States, Italy and Spain covered acute and convalescent phases. The analysed material was cDNA or gDNA that came from T cells, B-cell-depleted T cells, or PBMCs.

While infection was still active, Seattle patients were enrolled and then followed longitudinally. Produced via immunoSEQ multiplex PCR; TCRdb's table is partial and in-frame only. The table has 150,000 to 180,000 clones, roughly 88% seen once. The trim removed 1 base at V and 6 bases at J, leaving 8 bases unmatched. CDR1 and CDR2 from the germline V gene are SGHVS and FNYEAQ. This CDR3 has 16 residues. What was sequenced was peripheral blood. The source of this sequence is a man in his 60s with COVID-19, enrolled during active disease. The chain couples TRBV7-6 to TRBJ2-1; 8 positions agree with TRBD2. CDR3 sequence: CASSLGRGGPLNEQFF. DNA of the CDR3: TGTGCCAGCAGCTTAGGACGGGGGGGGCCCCTCAATGAGCAGTTCTTC.